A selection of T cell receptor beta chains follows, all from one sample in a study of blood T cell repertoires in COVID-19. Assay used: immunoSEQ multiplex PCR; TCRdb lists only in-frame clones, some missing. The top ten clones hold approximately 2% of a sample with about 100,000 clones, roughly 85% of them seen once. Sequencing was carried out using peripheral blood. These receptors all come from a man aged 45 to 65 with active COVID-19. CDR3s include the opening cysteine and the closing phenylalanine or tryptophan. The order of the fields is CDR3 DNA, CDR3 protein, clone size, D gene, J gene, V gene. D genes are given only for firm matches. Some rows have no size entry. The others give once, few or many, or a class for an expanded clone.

TGCAGTGCTCGTGGACTAGCGGGGGGGCAAGAGCAGTTCTTC CSARGLAGGQEQFF NA TRBD2 TRBJ2-1 TRBV20-1
TGCGCCAGCTGTCAGGGGACCCTGCAAGAGACCCAGTACTTC CASCQGTLQETQYF NA NA TRBJ2-5 TRBV5-1
TGTGCCAGCAGCTCCAGCGGGGTCGAGACCCAGTACTTC CASSSSGVETQYF NA TRBD2 TRBJ2-5 TRBV7-2
TGCGCCAGCAGCCGCCTCTCGGGGACAGGCACTGAAGCTTTCTTT CASSRLSGTGTEAFF NA TRBD1 TRBJ1-1 TRBV5-1
TGTGCCAGCTCACCACTAGACAGGGATTATGGCTACACCTTC CASSPLDRDYGYTF NA TRBD1 TRBJ1-2 TRBV18
TGTGCCAGCAGCTTGGAGGATGGGGCGCAGAATAATCAGCCCCAGCATTTT CASSLEDGAQNNQPQHF NA NA TRBJ1-5 TRBV5-7
TGTGCCAGCAGCCAAGGGGGTCGACAGGCCCGAGGGCAAGCTTTCTTT CASSQGGRQARGQAFF NA NA TRBJ1-1 TRBV3-1/TRBV3-2
TGTGCCAGCAGCCCAGGACTAGCGGGGCCCCACGAGCAGTACTTC CASSPGLAGPHEQYF NA TRBD2 TRBJ2-7 TRBV7-9
TGTGCCAGCTCACCACGCAACGGGGGAACCTACGAGCAGTACTTC CASSPRNGGTYEQYF NA NA TRBJ2-7 TRBV18
TGTGCCAGCAGGGGGACAGGGACCGGTCAGCCCCAGCATTTT CASRGTGTGQPQHF NA TRBD1 TRBJ1-5 TRBV3-1/TRBV3-2
TGTGCCAGCAGCTTGAAGGCGGGGATCACAGATACGCAGTATTTT CASSLKAGITDTQYF NA NA TRBJ2-3 TRBV5-4
TGTGCCAGCAGCCCGGACAGGGCCCGGACCCAGTACTTC CASSPDRARTQYF NA TRBD1 TRBJ2-5 TRBV7-3
TGTGCCAGCAGTTCGCGGGGGGGCCTGAACAATGAGCAGTTCTTC CASSSRGGLNNEQFF once TRBD2 TRBJ2-1 TRBV7-8
TGTGCCAGCAGCCCCACCGCAGGGGGCACTGAAGCTTTCTTT CASSPTAGGTEAFF NA TRBD1 TRBJ1-1 TRBV7-2
TGTGCCAGCAGCCGGGCCGGGACAGCCTACGAGCAGTACTTC CASSRAGTAYEQYF NA TRBD1 TRBJ2-7 TRBV5-6
TGTGCTAGCGGTTTGGTATATCGTGCTGAAGCTTTCTTT CASGLVYRAEAFF NA NA TRBJ1-1 TRBV12-5
TGCGCCAGCAGCCCCACACTCGGGGGGAATGGCTACACCTTC CASSPTLGGNGYTF NA NA TRBJ1-2 TRBV4-3
TGCGCCAGCAGCGATCCGCAGGGGAGCAATGAGCAGTTCTTC CASSDPQGSNEQFF NA NA TRBJ2-1 TRBV5-1
TGTGCCAGCAGCAGGGGTTCGGCTAATGAAAAACTGTTTTTT CASSRGSANEKLFF NA NA TRBJ1-4 TRBV7-9
TGTGCCAGCAGTTACTCGGGCTTTGGCAATCAGCCCCAGCATTTT CASSYSGFGNQPQHF NA NA TRBJ1-5 TRBV6-5
TGCGCCAGCAGCCAAGAGGGGCAGGGCAATTCACCCCTCCACTTT CASSQEGQGNSPLHF NA NA TRBJ1-6 TRBV4-3
TGTGCCAGCTCACCACCGAGGACTACAGCCCGAGACATTCAGTACTTC CASSPPRTTARDIQYF NA NA TRBJ2-4 TRBV18
TGTGCCAGCAGTGGTGAGAGGGATAATTCACCCCTCCACTTT CASSGERDNSPLHF many NA TRBJ1-6 TRBV2
TGTGCCAGCAGGCTCAATTACAGGCTGGGGAATCTCTTT CASRLNYRLGNLF NA NA TRBJ1-1 TRBV6-5
TGTGCCAGCAGCCTGGGACAGGGTGGGCAAGAGACCCAGTACTTC CASSLGQGGQETQYF NA TRBD1 TRBJ2-5 TRBV4-2
TGCGCCAGCAGCTTGGGACAGGGGGCGAGCTACGAGCAGTACTTC CASSLGQGASYEQYF few TRBD1 TRBJ2-7 TRBV5-1
TGTGCCAGCAGTGAAGTAACCAGGGTCCTCTACGAGCAGTACTTC CASSEVTRVLYEQYF NA NA TRBJ2-7 TRBV6-1
TGTGCCAGCAGCCCGGGACAGGGTCGGGGCCAAGAGACCCAGTACTTC CASSPGQGRGQETQYF NA TRBD1 TRBJ2-5 TRBV7-6
TGTGCCACCAGTGAGGGACCGGGACTAGCGGTTGCAGATACGCAGTATTTT CATSEGPGLAVADTQYF NA TRBD2 TRBJ2-3 TRBV24-1
TGTGCCAGCAGCTATGGGGGGGAGGCATTACCCCAGCATTTT CASSYGGEALPQHF NA NA TRBJ1-5 TRBV5-6
TGCGCCAGCAGCCAAGATTGGCAGGGTGGTATTGAGCCCCAGCATTTT CASSQDWQGGIEPQHF NA NA TRBJ1-5 TRBV4-3
TGTGCCAGTAGTGGAACAGGGGGTGACTATGGCTACACCTTC CASSGTGGDYGYTF NA TRBD1 TRBJ1-2 TRBV19
TGTGCCAGCAGCTTGGCTTATAACACTGAAGCTTTCTTT CASSLAYNTEAFF once NA TRBJ1-1 TRBV5-4
TGCAGCGTCCTGACAGGTAACCAAGATACGCAGTATTTT CSVLTGNQDTQYF NA NA TRBJ2-3 TRBV29-1
TGTGCCAGCAGTGAATATGGACAGGGGTTTAGATCCTACAATGAGCAGTTCTTC CASSEYGQGFRSYNEQFF NA TRBD1 TRBJ2-1 TRBV6-1
TGTGCCAGCAGCGTAGGGAGCTCCTACGAGCAGTACTTC CASSVGSSYEQYF NA NA TRBJ2-7 TRBV9
TGTGCCAGCAGCCGTCGGGGTGATTCTACTAACTACGGCTACACCTTC CASSRRGDSTNYGYTF NA NA TRBJ1-2 TRBV6-2/TRBV6-3
TGCGCCAGCAGCCGCCAGGACACCCACTCCTACGAGCAGTACTTC CASSRQDTHSYEQYF NA NA TRBJ2-7 TRBV4-3
TGTGCCAGCAGATCCCCGGGGGGAGAGACCCAGTACTTC CASRSPGGETQYF NA TRBD2 TRBJ2-5 TRBV6-5
TGCAGCGTCAGGGGGTCAGGGCACTCCGAGCAGTACTTC CSVRGSGHSEQYF NA TRBD1 TRBJ2-7 TRBV29-1